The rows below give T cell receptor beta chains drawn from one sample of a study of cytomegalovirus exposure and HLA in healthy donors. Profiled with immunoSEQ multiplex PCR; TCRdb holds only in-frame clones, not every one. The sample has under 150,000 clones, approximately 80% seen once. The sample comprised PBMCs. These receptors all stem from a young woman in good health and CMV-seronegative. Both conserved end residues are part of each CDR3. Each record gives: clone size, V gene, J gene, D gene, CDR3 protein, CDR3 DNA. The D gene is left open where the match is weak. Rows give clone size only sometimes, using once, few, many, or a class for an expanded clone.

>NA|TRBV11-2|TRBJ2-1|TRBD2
CASSKPSGHPNEQFF
TGTGCCAGCAGCAAGCCTAGCGGCCACCCAAATGAGCAGTTCTTC
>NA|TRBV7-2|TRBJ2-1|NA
CASSLEAGPAYNEQFF
TGTGCCAGCAGCTTAGAGGCGGGCCCTGCATACAATGAGCAGTTCTTC
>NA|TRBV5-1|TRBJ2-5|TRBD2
CASKGRDFMNQYF
TGCGCCAGCAAAGGGAGGGATTTTATGAACCAGTACTTC
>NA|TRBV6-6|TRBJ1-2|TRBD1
CASRAGQGVYGYTF
TGTGCCAGCAGAGCGGGACAGGGTGTATATGGCTACACCTTC
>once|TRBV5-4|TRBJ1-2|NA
CASSLNGGYTF
TGTGCCAGCAGCCTCAACGGTGGCTACACCTTC
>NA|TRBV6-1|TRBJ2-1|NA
CASSEAAGKRPSYNEQFF
TGTGCCAGCAGTGAAGCTGCCGGGAAGCGGCCCTCCTACAATGAGCAGTTCTTC
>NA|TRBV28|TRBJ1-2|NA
CASIGQYGGYTF
TGTGCCAGCATAGGACAGTACGGTGGCTACACCTTC
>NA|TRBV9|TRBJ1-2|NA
CASSVGPGSNRGYTF
TGTGCCAGCAGCGTAGGGCCAGGTAGTAATCGAGGCTACACCTTC
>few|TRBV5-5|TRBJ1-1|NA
CASSLIEGRTEAFF
TGTGCCAGCAGCTTGATCGAGGGTAGAACTGAAGCTTTCTTT
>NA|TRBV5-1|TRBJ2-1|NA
CASSPQDNEQFF
TGCGCCAGCAGCCCACAGGACAATGAGCAGTTCTTC
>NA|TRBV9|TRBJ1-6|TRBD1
CASSVHDRERDSPLHF
TGTGCCAGCAGCGTCCACGACAGGGAACGGGATTCACCCCTCCACTTT
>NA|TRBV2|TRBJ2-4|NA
CASSVRNHGDIQYF
TGTGCCAGCAGTGTAAGAAACCACGGGGACATTCAGTACTTC
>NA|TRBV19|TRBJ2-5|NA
CASSSSLTQYF
TGTGCCAGTAGCTCCAGTCTGACCCAGTACTTC
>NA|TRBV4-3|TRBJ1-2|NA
CASSQGQTYGYTF
TGCGCCAGCAGCCAAGGACAGACCTATGGCTACACCTTC
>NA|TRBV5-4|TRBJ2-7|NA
CASSLDVTYYEQYF
TGTGCCAGCAGCTTGGATGTCACTTACTACGAGCAGTACTTC
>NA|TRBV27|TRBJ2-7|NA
CATLRRDGVYEQYF
TGTGCCACCCTTAGGCGGGACGGGGTCTACGAGCAGTACTTC
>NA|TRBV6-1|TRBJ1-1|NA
CASLLATGINTEAFF
TGTGCCAGCCTGTTAGCAACAGGGATTAACACTGAAGCTTTCTTT
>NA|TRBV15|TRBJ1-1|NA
CATSRERVEYTEAFF
TGTGCCACCAGCAGAGAGCGGGTGGAGTACACTGAAGCTTTCTTT
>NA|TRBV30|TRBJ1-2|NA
CAWSYGTQRGYTF
TGTGCCTGGAGTTACGGGACTCAGAGGGGCTACACCTTC
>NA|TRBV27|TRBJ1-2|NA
CASKRGLGGYTF
TGTGCCAGCAAACGGGGACTCGGTGGCTACACCTTC
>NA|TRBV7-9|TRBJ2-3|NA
CASSLGQELDTQYF
TGTGCCAGCAGCTTAGGGCAGGAACTTGATACGCAGTATTTT
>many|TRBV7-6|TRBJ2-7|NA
CASSVGQSYEQYF
TGTGCCAGCAGCGTAGGACAGTCCTACGAGCAGTACTTC
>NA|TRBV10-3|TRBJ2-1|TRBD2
CAISSGGATEQFF
TGTGCCATCTCCAGCGGGGGGGCCACTGAGCAGTTCTTC